The T cell receptor (beta chain) described here comes from a study of Graves' ophthalmopathy and Graves' hyperthyroidism. Study context: Upon initial diagnosis and before any treatment, peripheral blood was collected.

RNA served as the template for amplifying TCR beta CDR3 regions. Following a first-round RT-PCR that used HTBI primers, a second-round multiplex PCR was carried out. MiXCR, run by TCRdb on the multiplex PCR reads, gives a single entry per CDR3 protein. The repertoire holds about 370,000 distinct CDR3 sequences, with roughly 17% as singletons. Deletions cut 6 bases from V and 5 bases from J, with 10 bases between. Germline assignment: CDR1 MNHEY and CDR2 SVGEGT. This CDR3 spans 12 amino acids. This clonotype was counted at least ten times. Aged 18 to 65, hyperthyroidism patients had been newly diagnosed, with under 2 months' duration. Additional autoimmune diseases, uncontrolled infections, pregnancy or lactation disqualified patients. Symptoms, serum thyroxine and TRAb, thyroid ultrasound, and orbital computed tomography formed the diagnostic basis.

Sequencing input: peripheral blood. The rearrangement uses TRBV6-2 or TRBV6-3 and TRBJ2-5; D possibly corresponds to TRBD2 (5 bases). The clonotype originates from an adult woman with stable Graves' hyperthyroidism. The CDR3 protein is CASSNGKETQYF. The CDR3, as DNA: TGTGCCAGCAGCAACGGGAAGGAGACCCAGTACTTC.